This TCR beta chain was identified in a study of memory CD4+ T cells and cytomegalovirus serostatus. About the research overall: This sample comes from healthy Belgian adults, under 10 CMV seropositive, 24 seronegative.

The sort gate was single viable CD3+CD4+CD8-CD45RO+ cells for memory CD4+ T cells. CMV serostatus came from serum IgG against pp150, pp28, p38, p52. Overall study results and limits: Repertoires predicted CMV serostatus with median bootstrapped AUC of roughly 0.95. About 40% of the roughly 150 known CMV-associated TCRbeta sequences appeared in CD4+ memory.

This clone turned up a few times. As yet, its antigen is unknown. CDR3 length equals 16 residues. The ends lost 8 bases at V and 1 base at J; junction bases unmatched: 13. CDR1 and CDR2 (germline): ENHRY, SYGVKD. The table came from immunoSEQ multiplex PCR; TCRdb's copy has only in-frame clones and leaves some out. The table lists around 45,000 clones, about three quarters of them singletons. Sequenced sample: memory CD4+ T cells from blood. The sequence was obtained from an adult in good health and CMV-seronegative. The V gene is TRBV10-3, the J gene TRBJ1-1, with TRBD1 identical over 7 bases. CDR3: CAIGAGAGTANTEAFF. CDR3 nucleotide sequence: TGTGCCATCGGAGCAGGGGCAGGGACAGCGAACACTGAAGCTTTCTTT.